The source of this TCR beta chain is a study of siplizumab effects on memory and regulatory T cells. Assay: immunoSEQ multiplex PCR; the TCRdb copy retains only in-frame clones and omits some. In the table there are 3,500 to 5,500 clones, less than 55% of which are singletons. The CDR3 extends over 14 amino acids. The J segment lost 4 bases and the V segment lost 3 bases, leaving 0 bases of the junction unmatched. From germline, CDR1 is SGHKS and CDR2 YYEKEE (reference sequence). Concerning this clone itself: Its specificity is unknown.

A 37°C coculture lasting five to seven days was applied to the mixed lymphocyte reaction cells. Sequenced: CFSE-low (dividing) CD4+ T cells sorted from an allogeneic mixed lymphocyte reaction. J is TRBJ1-4 and V is TRBV5-5, with TRBD1 matching 10 bases. The origin of this receptor is a human donor in good health; the cells came from an allogeneic mixed lymphocyte reaction. Some clones in this sample may be carry-over from other donors' samples. The CDR3 DNA reads TGTGCCAGCAGCTGGACAGGGGGTAATGAAAAACTGTTTTTT. Its translation is CASSWTGGNEKLFF. Looking up the rest from reference TRBV5-5 and TRBJ1-4 gives the full variable domain: DAGVTQSPTHLIKTRGQQVTLRCSPISGHKSVSWYQQVLGQGPQFIFQYYEKEERGRGNFPDRFSARQFPNYSSELNVNALLLGDSALYLCASSWTGGNEKLFFGSGTQLSVL.